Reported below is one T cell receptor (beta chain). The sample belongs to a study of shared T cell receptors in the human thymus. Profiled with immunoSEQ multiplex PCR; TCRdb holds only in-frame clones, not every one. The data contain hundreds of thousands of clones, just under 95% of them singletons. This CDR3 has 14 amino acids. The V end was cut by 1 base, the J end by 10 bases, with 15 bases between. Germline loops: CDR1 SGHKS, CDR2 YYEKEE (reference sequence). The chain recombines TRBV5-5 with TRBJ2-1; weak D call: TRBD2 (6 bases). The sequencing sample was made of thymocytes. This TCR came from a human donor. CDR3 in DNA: TGTGCCAGCAGCTTGTATGACGGGAGACAGGAGCAGTTCTTC. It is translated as CASSLYDGRQEQFF. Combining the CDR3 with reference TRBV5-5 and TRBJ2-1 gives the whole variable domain DAGVTQSPTHLIKTRGQQVTLRCSPISGHKSVSWYQQVLGQGPQFIFQYYEKEERGRGNFPDRFSARQFPNYSSELNVNALLLGDSALYLCASSLYDGRQEQFFGPGTRLTVL.